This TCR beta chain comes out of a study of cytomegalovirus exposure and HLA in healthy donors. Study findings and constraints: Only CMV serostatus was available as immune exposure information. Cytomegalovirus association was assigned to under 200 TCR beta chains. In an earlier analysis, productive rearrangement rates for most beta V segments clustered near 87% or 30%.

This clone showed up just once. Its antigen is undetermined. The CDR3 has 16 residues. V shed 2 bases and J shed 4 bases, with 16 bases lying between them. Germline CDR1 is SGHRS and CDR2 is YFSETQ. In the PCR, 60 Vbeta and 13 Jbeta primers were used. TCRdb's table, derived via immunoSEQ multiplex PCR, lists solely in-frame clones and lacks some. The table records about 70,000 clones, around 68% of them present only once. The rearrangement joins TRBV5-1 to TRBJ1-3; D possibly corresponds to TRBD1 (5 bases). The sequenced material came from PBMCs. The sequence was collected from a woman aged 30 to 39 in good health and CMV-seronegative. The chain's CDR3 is CASSLSAGLKGNTIYF. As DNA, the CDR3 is TGCGCCAGCAGCTTATCGGCAGGGCTAAAGGGAAACACCATATATTTT.